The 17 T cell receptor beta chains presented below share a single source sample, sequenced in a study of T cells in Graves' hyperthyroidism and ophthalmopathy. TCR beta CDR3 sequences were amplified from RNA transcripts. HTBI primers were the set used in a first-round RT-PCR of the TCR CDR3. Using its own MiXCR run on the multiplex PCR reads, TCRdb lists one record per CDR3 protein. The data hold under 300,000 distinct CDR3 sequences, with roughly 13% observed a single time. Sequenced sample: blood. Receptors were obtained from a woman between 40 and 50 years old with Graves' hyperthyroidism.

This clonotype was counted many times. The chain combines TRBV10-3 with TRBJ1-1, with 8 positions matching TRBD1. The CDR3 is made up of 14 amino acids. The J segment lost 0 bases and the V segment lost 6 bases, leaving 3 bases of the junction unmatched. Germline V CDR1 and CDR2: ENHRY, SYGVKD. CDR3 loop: CAISSGGVNTEAFF. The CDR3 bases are TGTGCCATCAGCTCAGGGGGCGTGAACACTGAAGCTTTCTTT.

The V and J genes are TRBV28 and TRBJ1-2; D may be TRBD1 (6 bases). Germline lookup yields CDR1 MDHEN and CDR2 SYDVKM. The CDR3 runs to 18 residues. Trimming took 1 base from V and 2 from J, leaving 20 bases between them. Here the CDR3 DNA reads TGTGCCAGCAGTTTATTGGCCCCGGTAGGGGGGATGAACTATGGCTACACCTTC. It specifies CASSLLAPVGGMNYGYTF.

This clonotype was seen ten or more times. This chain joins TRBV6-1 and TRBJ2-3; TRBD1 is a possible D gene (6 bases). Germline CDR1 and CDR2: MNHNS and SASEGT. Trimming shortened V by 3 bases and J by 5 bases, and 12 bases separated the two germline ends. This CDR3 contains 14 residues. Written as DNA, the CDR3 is TGTGCCAGCAGTGATCAGGGGAAAAGAGATACGCAGTATTTT. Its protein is CASSDQGKRDTQYF.

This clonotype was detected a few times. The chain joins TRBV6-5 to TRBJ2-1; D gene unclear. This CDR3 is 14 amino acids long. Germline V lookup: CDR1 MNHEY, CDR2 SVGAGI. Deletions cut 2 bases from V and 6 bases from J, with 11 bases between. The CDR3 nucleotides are TGTGCCAGCAGTTACCCCCTTAGTCGCAATGAGCAGTTCTTC. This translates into CASSYPLSRNEQFF.

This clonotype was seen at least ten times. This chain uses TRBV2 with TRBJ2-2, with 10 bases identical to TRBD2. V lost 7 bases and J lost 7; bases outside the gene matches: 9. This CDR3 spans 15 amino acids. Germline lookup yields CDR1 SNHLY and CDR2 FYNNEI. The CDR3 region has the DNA TGTGCCAGCAAGTCCCTAGCGGGAGTTGTCGGGGAGCTGTTTTTT. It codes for CASKSLAGVVGELFF.

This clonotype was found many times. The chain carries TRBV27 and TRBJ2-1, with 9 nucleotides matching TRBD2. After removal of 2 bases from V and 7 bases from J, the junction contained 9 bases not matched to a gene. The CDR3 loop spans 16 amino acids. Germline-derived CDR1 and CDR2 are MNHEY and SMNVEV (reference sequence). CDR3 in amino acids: CASSLVRLAGRNEQFF. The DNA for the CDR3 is TGTGCCAGCAGTTTAGTACGGCTAGCGGGAAGAAATGAGCAGTTCTTC.

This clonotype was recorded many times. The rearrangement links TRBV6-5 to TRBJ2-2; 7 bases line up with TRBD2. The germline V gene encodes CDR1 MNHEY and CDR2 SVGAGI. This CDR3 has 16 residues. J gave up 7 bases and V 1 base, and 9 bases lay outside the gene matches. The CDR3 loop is CASSYFRGELGGELFF. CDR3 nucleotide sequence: TGTGCCAGCAGTTACTTTCGGGGGGAGTTGGGCGGGGAGCTGTTTTTT.

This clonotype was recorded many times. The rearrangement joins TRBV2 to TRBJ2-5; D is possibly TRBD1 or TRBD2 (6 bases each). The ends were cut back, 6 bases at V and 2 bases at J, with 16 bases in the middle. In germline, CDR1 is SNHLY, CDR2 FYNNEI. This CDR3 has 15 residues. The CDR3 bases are TGTGCCAGCAGAACCCCGAGGGGGACTCAAGAGACCCAGTACTTC. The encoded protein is CASRTPRGTQETQYF.

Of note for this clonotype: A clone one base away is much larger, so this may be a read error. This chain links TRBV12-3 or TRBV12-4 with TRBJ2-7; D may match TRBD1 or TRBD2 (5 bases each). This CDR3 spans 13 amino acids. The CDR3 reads CASSWDHSYEQCF. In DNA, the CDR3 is TGTGCCAGCAGTTGGGACCATTCCTACGAGCAGTGCTTC.

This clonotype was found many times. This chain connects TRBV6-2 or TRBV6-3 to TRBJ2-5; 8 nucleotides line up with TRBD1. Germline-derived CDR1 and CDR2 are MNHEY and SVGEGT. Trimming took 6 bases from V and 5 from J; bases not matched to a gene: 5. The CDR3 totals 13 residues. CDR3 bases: TGTGCCAGCAGGACCGGGACAGGCGAGACCCAGTACTTC. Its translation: CASRTGTGETQYF.

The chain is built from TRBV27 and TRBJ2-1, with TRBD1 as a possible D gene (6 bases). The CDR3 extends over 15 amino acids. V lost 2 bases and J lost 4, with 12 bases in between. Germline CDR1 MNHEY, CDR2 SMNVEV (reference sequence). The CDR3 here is CASSLEGDPYNEQFF. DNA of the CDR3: TGTGCCAGCAGTTTAGAGGGGGACCCATACAATGAGCAGTTCTTC.

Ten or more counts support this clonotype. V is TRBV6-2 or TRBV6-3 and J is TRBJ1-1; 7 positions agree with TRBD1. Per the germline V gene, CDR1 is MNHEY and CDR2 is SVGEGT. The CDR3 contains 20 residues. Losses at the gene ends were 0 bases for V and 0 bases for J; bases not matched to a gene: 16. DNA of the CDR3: TGTGCCAGCAGTTACTCGACTAAAAGGGGACAGCTTTTGATGAACACTGAAGCTTTCTTT. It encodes CASSYSTKRGQLLMNTEAFF.

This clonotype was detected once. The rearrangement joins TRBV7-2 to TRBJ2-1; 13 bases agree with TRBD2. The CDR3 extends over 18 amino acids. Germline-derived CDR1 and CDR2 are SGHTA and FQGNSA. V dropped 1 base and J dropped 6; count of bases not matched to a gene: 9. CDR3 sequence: CASSLVALGLAGFNEQFF. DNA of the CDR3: TGTGCCAGCAGCTTAGTGGCTCTGGGACTAGCGGGATTCAATGAGCAGTTCTTC.

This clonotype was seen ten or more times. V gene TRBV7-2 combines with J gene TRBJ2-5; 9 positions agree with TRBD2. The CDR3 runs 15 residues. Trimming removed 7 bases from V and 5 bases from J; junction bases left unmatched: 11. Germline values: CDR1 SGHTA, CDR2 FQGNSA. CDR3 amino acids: CASTIAGVGVETQYF. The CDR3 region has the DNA TGTGCCAGCACTATAGCGGGAGTGGGAGTGGAGACCCAGTACTTC.

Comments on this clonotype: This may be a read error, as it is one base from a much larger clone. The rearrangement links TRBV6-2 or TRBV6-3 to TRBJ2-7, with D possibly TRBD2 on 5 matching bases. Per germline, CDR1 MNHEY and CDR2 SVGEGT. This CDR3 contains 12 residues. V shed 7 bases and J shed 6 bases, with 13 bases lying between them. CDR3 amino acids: CASKLVNCEQYF. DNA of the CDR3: TGTGCCAGCAAACTAGTCAACTGCGAGCAGTACTTC.

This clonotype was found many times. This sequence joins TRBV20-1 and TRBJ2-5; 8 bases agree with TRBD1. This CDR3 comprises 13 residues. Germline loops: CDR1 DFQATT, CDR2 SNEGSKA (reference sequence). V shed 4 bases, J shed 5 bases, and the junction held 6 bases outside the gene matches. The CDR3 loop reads CSAIQGAEETQYF. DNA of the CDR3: TGCAGTGCTATTCAGGGGGCGGAGGAGACCCAGTACTTC.

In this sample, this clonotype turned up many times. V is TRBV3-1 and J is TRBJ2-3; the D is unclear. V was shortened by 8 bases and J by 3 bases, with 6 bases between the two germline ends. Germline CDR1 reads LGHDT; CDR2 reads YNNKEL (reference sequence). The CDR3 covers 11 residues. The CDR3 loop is CASLGTDTQYF. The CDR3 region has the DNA TGTGCCAGCCTTGGGACAGATACGCAGTATTTT.